This TCR beta chain was obtained from a study of CD8+ T cells in alopecia areata. Looking at the study overall: Patients received oral tofacitinib, 5 to 10 mg twice daily, for moderate-to-severe alopecia areata. The study gave tofacitinib for 6 to 18 months, then 6 months off drug. Whole-study findings and limits: Lesional scalp exceeded normal scalp in clonality, especially in alopecia totalis/universalis.

The V gene end was trimmed by 2 bases and the J gene end by 12 bases; junction bases not matched to a gene: 6. CDR3 length: 14 amino acids. Germline CDR1 is LGHNA and CDR2 is YSLEER. Remarks on this clone: Its antigen remains unknown.

RNA, once extracted, was reverse transcribed into cDNA for use as the sequencing template. This table comes from immunoSEQ multiplex PCR, and its TCRdb copy is limited to in-frame clones, with some not included. The sample carries 250,000 to 300,000 clones, 58% recorded once. The treatment denotes: oral pan-JAK inhibitor, 5-10 mg twice daily. The sequence derives from a human donor with alopecia areata. The sample in question was CD4+ T cells sorted from blood, obtained at week 24, from a patient treated with tofacitinib. V is TRBV4-3 and J is TRBJ2-1; TRBD2 matches at 11 bases. CDR3 nucleotides: TGCGCCAGCAGCCAAAATAGCGGGGGGGCCAGGCAGTTCTTC. It translates to CASSQNSGGARQFF.